This T cell receptor beta chain was recorded in a study of shared clonotypes between healthy human individuals (dated by TCRdb to 2018 to 2021). Background on the whole study: A few men and a couple of women, aged 18 to 49 years, made up the cohort. Per donor, leukapheresis produced somewhere between about 0.8 and 9 billion PBMCs. Blood TCR repertoires of a handful of healthy adults were deeply sequenced to estimate repertoire size and the extent of clonotype sharing between individuals. To increase sequencing depth and limit assay-specific biases, different laboratories used diverse techniques to prepare libraries and sequence TCR repertoires.

Overall study outcomes, separate from this receptor: Sampling was restricted to blood, and TCR repertoires in tissue are likely to differ from TCR repertoires in blood. Because the study included a small number of donors, the genetic and exposure-history diversity represented was limited. Based on pairwise subsampling, the degree of clonotype sharing among donors was expected to be affected by sequencing depth.

The donors were healthy, HIV-negative adults with no recently reported acute infections or vaccinations. All donors were Caucasian adults living in Nashville, Tennessee, USA. For unsorted samples, 84 million or so PBMCs were counted, and genomic DNA was extracted using the QIAamp DNA Blood Mini kit. After blood collection by leukapheresis, PBMCs were isolated using Ficoll-Histopaque density gradient centrifugation and then cryopreserved in the vapor phase of liquid nitrogen. Using the deep immunoSEQ assay, multiplex PCR amplified TCR CDR3 regions from genomic DNA. Extracted genomic DNA from each cell subset was distributed evenly across all wells of several immunoSEQ 96-well plates, and each plate was treated as a replicate. Each replicate PCR for unsorted PBMC received approximately 0.3 ug genomic DNA, equal to tens of thousands of T cell genomes. Ten immunoSEQ deep assay plates were used to sequence unsorted PBMC genomic DNA. The purified libraries were quantified using a Qubit 3.0 fluorometer, sized with a Bioanalyzer 2100, and then quantified again using the KAPA Library Quantification kit. Every immunoSEQ 96-well plate was sequenced on a separate single-read 150-cycle Illumina NextSeq 550 flow cell. Per the authors' processing: Because the immunoSEQ output held only junctional sequences and lacked quality scores, the filtering could not match the filtering applied to full-length reads. To assign V/J genes and CDR3, sequences were annotated against IMGT germline references using PyIR, a Python wrapper for IgBLAST v1.9. Any read was removed if the V/J assignment was weak (E-value above 1e-6), the CDR3 was missing, or the read contained stop codons, out-of-frame junctions, or ambiguous translated residues. A V3J clonotype was defined by an identical inferred V gene, J gene, and CDR3 amino acid sequence. Percentage overlap between repertoires was calculated by dividing the number of shared unique clonotypes by the size of the smaller repertoire. RTK rarefaction, the Chao1 estimator, and Recon v2.1 estimates of unobserved clonotypes were used to assess repertoire richness. The table comes from immuneACCESS by way of TCRdb, which keeps in-frame sequences with V and J called. Part of the clones is missing from these tables; in studies checked, under half for an unresolved V gene and the rest for unknown reasons. V and J calls and clone size follow that table, whereas D and trimming were derived from the DNA. The sample table lists some 490,000 clones, around 73% of them with a count of one. 9.5% to 15% of the sample belongs to the ten largest clones.

This clone was seen many times. Its antigen is not yet known. No base-level quality is on record; no much larger clone is a single base apart. This TCR derives from a woman aged 40 to 50 in good health. Some clones in this sample may be carry-over from other donors' samples. The sample consisted of PBMCs.

The DNA is as follows: TGTGCCAGCTCACTCAACGGAGAGCCGGGACAGGTCTACTTC. It encodes CASSLNGEPGQVYF. In this chain, TRBV18 is recombined with TRBJ2-5; the junction holds 8 bases that match TRBD1. At the junction V is shortened by 4 bases and J by 14 bases; bases outside the gene matches: 15. Taken from cysteine to phenylalanine, the CDR3 has 14 residues. The read is trimmed to its CDR3 DNA, 42 bases read in frame from base 1. CDR1 and CDR2 were assigned from the germline V gene as KGHSH and LQKENI.